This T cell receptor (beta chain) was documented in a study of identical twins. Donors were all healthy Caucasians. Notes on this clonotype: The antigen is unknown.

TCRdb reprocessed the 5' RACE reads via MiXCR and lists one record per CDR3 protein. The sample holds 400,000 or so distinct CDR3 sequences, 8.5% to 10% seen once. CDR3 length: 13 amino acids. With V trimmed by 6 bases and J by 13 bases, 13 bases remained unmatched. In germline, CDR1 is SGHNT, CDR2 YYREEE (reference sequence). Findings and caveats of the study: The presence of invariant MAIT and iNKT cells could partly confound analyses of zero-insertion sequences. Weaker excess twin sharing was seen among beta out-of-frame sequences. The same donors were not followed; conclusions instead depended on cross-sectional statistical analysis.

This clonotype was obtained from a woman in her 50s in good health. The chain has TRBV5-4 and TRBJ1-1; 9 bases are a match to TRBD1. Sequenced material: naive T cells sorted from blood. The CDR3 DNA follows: TGTGCCAGCACCGCTCGGGACAGGGATTTAGTTTTCTTT. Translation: CASTARDRDLVFF.